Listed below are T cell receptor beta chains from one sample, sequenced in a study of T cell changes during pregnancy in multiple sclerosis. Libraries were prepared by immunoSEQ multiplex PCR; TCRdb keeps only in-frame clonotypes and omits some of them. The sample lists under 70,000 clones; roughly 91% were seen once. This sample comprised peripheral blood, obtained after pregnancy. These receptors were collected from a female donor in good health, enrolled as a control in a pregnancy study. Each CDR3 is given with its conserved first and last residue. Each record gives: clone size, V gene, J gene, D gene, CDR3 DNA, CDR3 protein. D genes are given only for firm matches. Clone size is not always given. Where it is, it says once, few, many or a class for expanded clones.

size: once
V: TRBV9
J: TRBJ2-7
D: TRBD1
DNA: TGTGCCAGCAGCGTAAGTGGGACAGTCAGGGCCTACGAGCAGTACTTC
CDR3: CASSVSGTVRAYEQYF

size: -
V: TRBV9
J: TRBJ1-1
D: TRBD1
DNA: TGTGCCAGCAGCGCCGGGACAGGGGGTCGATATGGCACTGAAGCTTTCTTT
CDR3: CASSAGTGGRYGTEAFF

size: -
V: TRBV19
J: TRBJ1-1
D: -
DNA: TGTGCCAGTAGTTCGCCTCGGCGGGGGGTGCTCACTGAAGCTTTCTTT
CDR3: CASSSPRRGVLTEAFF

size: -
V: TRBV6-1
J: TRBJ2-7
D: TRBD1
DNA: TGTGCCAGCAGTGAACCCCCGGGACAGGGACGCAACGAGCAGTACTTC
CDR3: CASSEPPGQGRNEQYF

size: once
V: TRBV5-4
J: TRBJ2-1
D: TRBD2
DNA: TGTGCCAGCAGCTTAGGGCTAGCGGGGGATAATGAGCAGTTCTTC
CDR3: CASSLGLAGDNEQFF

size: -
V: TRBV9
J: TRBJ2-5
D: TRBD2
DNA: TGTGCCAGCAGCGTAGCAGCGGGGGGAGTACAAGAGACCCAGTACTTC
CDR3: CASSVAAGGVQETQYF

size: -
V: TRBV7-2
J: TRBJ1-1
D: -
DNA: TGTGCCAGCAGCTTAGCGTCAGACCCCCAGCTAGCTGAAGCTTTCTTT
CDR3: CASSLASDPQLAEAFF

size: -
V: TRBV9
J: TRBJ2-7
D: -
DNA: TGTGCCAGCAGCGAAAGGACACGAGCCCCCTACGAGCAGTACTTC
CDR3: CASSERTRAPYEQYF

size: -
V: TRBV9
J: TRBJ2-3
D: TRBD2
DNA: TGTGCCAGCAGCGTACGCGCGTCGGGCGGGGGTTTGGATACGCAGTATTTT
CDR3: CASSVRASGGGLDTQYF

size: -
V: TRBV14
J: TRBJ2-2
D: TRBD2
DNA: TGTGCCAGCAGCCAAGTCGGGGGGTCTGGTTACACCGGGGAGCTGTTTTTT
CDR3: CASSQVGGSGYTGELFF

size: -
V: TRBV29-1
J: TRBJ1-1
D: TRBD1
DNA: TGCAGCGTTGGGACCCTGGGACAGGGGGTATCTGAAGCTTTCTTT
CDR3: CSVGTLGQGVSEAFF

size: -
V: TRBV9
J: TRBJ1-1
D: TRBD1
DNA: TGTGCCAGCAGCGGAGACAGGGATGGTACGCCTGAAGCTTTCTTT
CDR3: CASSGDRDGTPEAFF

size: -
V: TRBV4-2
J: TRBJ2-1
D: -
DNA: TGTGCCAGCAGCCGGGACAGGGGGCGAAGTTATCTAGCGGGGGGAACCTACAATGAGCAGTTCTTC
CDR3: CASSRDRGRSYLAGGTYNEQFF

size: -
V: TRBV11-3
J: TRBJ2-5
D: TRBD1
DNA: TGTGCCAGCAGCTTGAGGGGGCCTCAAGAGACCCAGTACTTC
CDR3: CASSLRGPQETQYF

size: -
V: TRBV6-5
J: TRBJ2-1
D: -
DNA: TGTGCCAGCAGTTATGCAGTATACAATGAGCAGTTCTTC
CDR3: CASSYAVYNEQFF

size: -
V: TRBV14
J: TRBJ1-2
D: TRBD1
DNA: TGTGCCAGCAGCGGCCAGGGGGCTCGCTATGGCTACACCTTC
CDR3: CASSGQGARYGYTF

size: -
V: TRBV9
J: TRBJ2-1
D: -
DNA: TGTGCCAGCAGCGTTTTGAGCCTACCGACCTACAATGAGCAGTTCTTC
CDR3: CASSVLSLPTYNEQFF

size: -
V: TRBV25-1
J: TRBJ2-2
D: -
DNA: TGTGCCAGCAGTGAATCCCGACAGCCACCAAACACCGGGGAGCTGTTTTTT
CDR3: CASSESRQPPNTGELFF

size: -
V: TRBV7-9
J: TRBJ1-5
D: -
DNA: TGTGCCAGCAGCGTATCACGGACAGATAGCAATCAGCCCCAGCATTTT
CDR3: CASSVSRTDSNQPQHF

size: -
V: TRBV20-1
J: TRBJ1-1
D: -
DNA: TGCAGTGCTAGGGGCTGGGAGGAGGCTTTCTTT
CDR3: CSARGWEEAFF

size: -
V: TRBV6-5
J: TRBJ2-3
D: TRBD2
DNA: TGTGCCAGCAGTTCAGCGGGGGGCACAGATACGCAGTATTTT
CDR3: CASSSAGGTDTQYF

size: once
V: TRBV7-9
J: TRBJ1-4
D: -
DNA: TGTGCCAGCAGCTTAGACCGTCCGGGAGTAAAACTGTTTTTT
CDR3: CASSLDRPGVKLFF

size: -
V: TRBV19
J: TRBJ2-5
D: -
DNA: TGTGCCAGTAGCCTACGAACGTGGGAGACCCAGTACTTC
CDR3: CASSLRTWETQYF

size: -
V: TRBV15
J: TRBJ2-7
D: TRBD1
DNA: TGTGCCACGAGTCGTCAGGGACAGGGGGCTGACGAGCAGTACTTC
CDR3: CATSRQGQGADEQYF

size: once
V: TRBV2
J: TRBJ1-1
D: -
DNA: TGTGCCAGCAGTGAAGCCGACAGGAACACTGAAGCTTTCTTT
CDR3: CASSEADRNTEAFF

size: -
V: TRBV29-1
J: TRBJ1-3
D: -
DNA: TGCAGCGTTGCTAAGTTGGCTGGAAACACCATATATTTT
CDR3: CSVAKLAGNTIYF

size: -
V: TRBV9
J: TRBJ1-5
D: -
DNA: TGTGCCAGCAGTAGGGACTTCAGCAATCAGCCCCAGCATTTT
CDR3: CASSRDFSNQPQHF

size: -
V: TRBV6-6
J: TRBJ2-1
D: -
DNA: TGTGCCAGCCGACAGAACAATGAGCAGTTCTTC
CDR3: CASRQNNEQFF

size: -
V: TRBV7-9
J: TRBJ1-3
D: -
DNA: TGTGCCAGCAGCTTAGGCCAGCGGACCGGAAACACCATATATTTT
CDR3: CASSLGQRTGNTIYF

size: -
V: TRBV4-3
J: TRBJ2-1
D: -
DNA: TGCGCCAGCAGCCAAGATGGAGCTAGGCCGTCCTACAATGAGCAGTTCTTC
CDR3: CASSQDGARPSYNEQFF

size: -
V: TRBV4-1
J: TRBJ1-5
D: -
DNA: TGCGCCAGCAGCCAAGAATTCAGGGAAGATCAGCCCCAGCATTTT
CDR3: CASSQEFREDQPQHF

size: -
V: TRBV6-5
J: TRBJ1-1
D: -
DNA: TGTGCCAGCAGTTCCGTTGTCTCGAACACTGAAGCTTTCTTT
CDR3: CASSSVVSNTEAFF

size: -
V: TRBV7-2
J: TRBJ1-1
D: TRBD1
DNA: TGTGCCAGCAGCTCTCTCCGGACAGGGGGTACTGAAGCTTTCTTT
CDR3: CASSSLRTGGTEAFF

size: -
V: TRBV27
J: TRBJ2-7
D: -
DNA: TGTGCCAGCAGGGACAAATCTCACTACGAGCAGTACTTC
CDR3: CASRDKSHYEQYF

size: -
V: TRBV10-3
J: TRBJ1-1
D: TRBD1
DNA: TGTGCCATCAGTCCGGCAGGGACAGGGAATGCTTTCTTT
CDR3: CAISPAGTGNAFF

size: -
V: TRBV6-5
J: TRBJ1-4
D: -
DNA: TGTGCCAGCAGTTACACCAACTCCAGGGGCGAAAAACTGTTTTTT
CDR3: CASSYTNSRGEKLFF

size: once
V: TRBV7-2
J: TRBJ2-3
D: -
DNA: TGTGCCAGCAGCAGGGGGTTTGATAATACGCAGTATTTT
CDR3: CASSRGFDNTQYF

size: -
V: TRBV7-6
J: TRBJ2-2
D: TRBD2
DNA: TGTGCCAGCAGCTTAGTTCAGCGGGGGGGCGCCGGGGAGCTGTTTTTT
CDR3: CASSLVQRGGAGELFF

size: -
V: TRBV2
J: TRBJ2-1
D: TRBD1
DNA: TGTGCCAGCAGTGACCCCAATCCGGGACAGGGGAATGAGCAGTTCTTC
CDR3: CASSDPNPGQGNEQFF

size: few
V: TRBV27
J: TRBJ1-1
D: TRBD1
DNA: TGTGCCAGCAGTCCTCGGACAGGGCTGAACACTGAAGCTTTCTTT
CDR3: CASSPRTGLNTEAFF

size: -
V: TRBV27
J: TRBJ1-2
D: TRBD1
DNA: TGTGCCAGCAGTCCAACCCACTCGAGGACAGGGTCTAAAGGCTACACCTTC
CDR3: CASSPTHSRTGSKGYTF

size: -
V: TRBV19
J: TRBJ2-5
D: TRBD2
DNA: TGTGCCAGTAGACTAGCGGGGTCTCCCGGACAAGAGACCCAGTACTTC
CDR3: CASRLAGSPGQETQYF

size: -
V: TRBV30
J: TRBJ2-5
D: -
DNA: TGTGCCTGGAGTGTAGGGGGGGAAGAGACCCAGTACTTC
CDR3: CAWSVGGEETQYF

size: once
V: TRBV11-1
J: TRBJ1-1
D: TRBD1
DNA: TGTGCCAGCAGCCCGTCCCGGGACAGGGTCCCGGGGAACACTGAAGCTTTCTTT
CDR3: CASSPSRDRVPGNTEAFF

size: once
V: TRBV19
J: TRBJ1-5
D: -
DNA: TGTGCCACCGCCGACAGAATCAATCAGCCCCAGCATTTT
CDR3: CATADRINQPQHF

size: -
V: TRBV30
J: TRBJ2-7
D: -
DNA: TGTGCCTGGAGTGACCAACAGGAGCAGTACTTC
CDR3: CAWSDQQEQYF